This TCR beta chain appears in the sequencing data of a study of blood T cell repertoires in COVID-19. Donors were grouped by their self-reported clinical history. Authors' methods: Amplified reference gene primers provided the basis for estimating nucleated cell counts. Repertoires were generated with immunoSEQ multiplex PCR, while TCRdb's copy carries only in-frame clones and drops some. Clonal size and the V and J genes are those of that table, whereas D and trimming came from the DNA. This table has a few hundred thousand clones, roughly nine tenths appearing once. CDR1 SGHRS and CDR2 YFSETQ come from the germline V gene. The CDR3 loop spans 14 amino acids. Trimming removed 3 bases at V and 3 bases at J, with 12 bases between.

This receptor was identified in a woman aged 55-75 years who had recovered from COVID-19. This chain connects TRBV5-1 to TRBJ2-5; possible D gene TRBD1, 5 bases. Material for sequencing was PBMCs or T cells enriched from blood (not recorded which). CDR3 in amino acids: CASSWQGMKETQYF. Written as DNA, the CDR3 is TGCGCCAGCAGCTGGCAGGGCATGAAAGAGACCCAGTACTTC.